Included here is one TCR beta chain sequence, with context. The antigen remains undetermined. These data originate in a study of molecular identifiers for immune sequencing clone quantification. Looking at the study overall: The replicate experiment used RNA from roughly 21,000 or 96,000 naive CD8 cells. This RNA was split into five aliquots, and four of them were sequenced. Findings of the study overall: Sizes of clones that are highly expanded could be underestimated (if identical TCR molecules share a barcode). Clones carrying above 20 RNA copies accounted for over 97% of effector molecules, under 1% in naive cells. Jurkat TCR RNA spiked in from one cell reportedly remained identifiable amid roughly 940,000 naive cells.

TCRdb redid the calling of the PCR reads with MiXCR, one entry per CDR3 protein. The profile shows 300,000 to 400,000 distinct CDR3 sequences, over 20% of them singletons. V was cut by 5 bases and J by 2 bases, with 10 bases left in between. Germline V CDR1 and CDR2: SGHVS, FNYEAQ. The CDR3 has 15 amino acids. The material sequenced was naive CD8+ T cells from blood, with Jurkat cell RNA spiked in. Subset here: FACS-sorted CD8+CD4-CCR7+CD45RA+ naive T cells. The clonotype originates from a human donor in good health. Some libraries in this study had Jurkat cell RNA spiked in. This chain connects TRBV7-6 to TRBJ2-6; no definite D call. The CDR3 sequence: CASSPLWPGANVLTF. The CDR3, as DNA: TGTGCCAGCAGCCCCCTGTGGCCTGGGGCCAACGTCCTGACTTTC.